This T cell receptor beta chain comes out of a study of T-cell reconstitution after alpha-beta-depleted transplantation in children. The CDR3 has 16 amino acids. Germline V gives CDR1 LGHDT, CDR2 YNNKEL (reference sequence). J lost 2 bases, V lost 0 bases, and 3 bases had no gene match. Preparation of the TCRbeta library involved a method that used unique molecular identifiers. A single record per CDR3 protein comes from TCRdb applying MiXCR to the PCR reads. The sample has 250,000 to 300,000 distinct CDR3 sequences; over 8% are singletons. The chain uses TRBV3-1 and TRBJ2-2; 7 bases line up with TRBD1. The source was PBMCs from the stem cell graft donor, collected from the stem cell graft. This TCR was sampled from a human donor who donated a stem cell graft to a child with SCID. The CDR3 spells CASSQDWDRNTGELFF. CDR3 in DNA: TGTGCCAGCAGCCAAGATTGGGACAGAAACACCGGGGAGCTGTTTTTT.